Listed below are T cell receptor beta chains from one sample, sequenced in a study of cytomegalovirus exposure and HLA in healthy donors. Here immunoSEQ multiplex PCR was the method, and the copy in TCRdb shows in-frame clones only, minus some. Altogether about 130,000 clones are present, 65% to 80% being singletons, with the ten largest covering roughly 1.9%. Sequencing was carried out using PBMCs. The receptors come from a middle-aged woman in good health and CMV-seronegative. The conserved cysteine and the conserved F or W are not part of the CDR3 here. Fields, in order: J gene, V gene, clone size, CDR3 protein. The listing skips clone size in some rows; elsewhere it reads once, few, many or a size class.

>TRBJ1-6|TRBV19|.
ASSLTGLDSPLH
>TRBJ1-1|TRBV5-1|few
ASSFTGSDTEAF
>TRBJ1-2|TRBV19|.
ASSISSGEGGYT
>TRBJ2-2|TRBV5-4|.
ASSPANTGELF
>TRBJ2-7|TRBV11-2|.
ASSLYAGVIYEQY
>TRBJ2-1|TRBV27|.
ASSLSGRRGVYNEQF
>TRBJ1-2|TRBV28|.
ASKAGGYT
>TRBJ1-2|TRBV11-2|.
ASSLYRGRGVYGYT
>TRBJ2-5|TRBV14|.
ASSRTSGLQETQY
>TRBJ2-3|TRBV28|few
ASSLPPLAGGGDTQY
>TRBJ2-1|TRBV19|.
ASGWAGGNEQF
>TRBJ2-3|TRBV7-2|few
ASTKTGTNTDTQY
>TRBJ1-2|TRBV9|.
ASSVGSGAGYT
>TRBJ2-7|TRBV5-6|.
ASSLSGTISYEQY
>TRBJ2-5|TRBV27|.
ASSPLPPDSGRAFGETQY
>TRBJ1-1|TRBV9|.
ASSVGRRPATEAF
>TRBJ1-2|TRBV7-2|.
ASSLGTEGYGYT
>TRBJ2-3|TRBV27|.
ASSQRWASVHTQY
>TRBJ2-5|TRBV6-6|.
ASSQGAGETQY
>TRBJ2-2|TRBV9|.
ASSVARGGAGELF